These 22 T cell receptor beta chains share one sample of origin, sequenced in a study of shared clonotypes between healthy human individuals (dated by TCRdb to about 2020). Library preparation used the immunoSEQ multiplex PCR assay. TCRdb took this table from immuneACCESS and kept in-frame rearrangements with V and J called. Such tables lack part of the clones; where checked against another copy, unresolved V genes explain under half of the gap, and the rest is unexplained. The sample table shows roughly 720,000 clones, and 90% are seen once. The leading ten clones occupy about a third of the sample. Sequences were obtained from memory CD8+ T cells from PBMCs. What this sample's cell subset or site label stands for: CD45RO+ cells pooled with CCR7-negative TemRA cells. All receptors come from a man younger than 35 in good health. Some clones in this sample may be carry-over from other donors' samples.

This rearrangement joins TRBV5-1 to TRBJ2-1; 12 bases fit TRBD2. V lost 3 bases to trimming and J lost 4 bases; unmatched junction nucleotides: 2. Germline-derived CDR1 and CDR2 are SGHRS and YFSETQ. The CDR3 contains 15 residues. CDR3: CASSSGLAGYNEQFF. The CDR3 DNA reads TGCGCCAGCAGCTCAGGACTAGCGGGGTACAATGAGCAGTTCTTC. Variable domain in full (rest from reference TRBV5-1 and TRBJ2-1): KAGVTQTPRYLIKTRGQQVTLSCSPISGHRSVSWYQQTPGQGLQFLFEYFSETQRNKGNFPGRFSGRQFSNSRSEMNVSTLELGDSALYLCASSSGLAGYNEQFFGPGTRLTVL.

Comments on this clone: Other DNA sequences in the same sample also yield this CDR3. The J gene is TRBJ2-7, the V gene TRBV6-5, with D perhaps TRBD2 (5 bases). Germline V gene lookup returns CDR1 MNHEY and CDR2 SVGAGI. This CDR3 region has 13 residues. The V end lost 0 bases, the J end lost 3 bases, and 6 bases lay between the germline ends. Written as DNA, the CDR3 is TGTGCCAGCAGTTACTCGGCGGGCTACGAGCAGTACTTC. Protein: CASSYSAGYEQYF.

The rearrangement uses TRBV10-2 and TRBJ2-7; the D call may be TRBD1 or TRBD2 (5 bases each). Trimming stripped 10 bases from V and 2 bases from J, with 12 bases between. The length of the CDR3 is 12 residues. Germline V gene lookup returns CDR1 WSHSY and CDR2 SAAADI. The CDR3, as DNA: TGCGCCACCGGGGACCAAGCCTACGAGCAGTACTTC. It translates to CATGDQAYEQYF.

The V gene is TRBV7-9, the J gene TRBJ1-1, with 9 bases that match TRBD1. With 5 bases clipped from V and 3 bases from J, the junction kept 10 bases outside the gene matches. This CDR3 contains 16 residues. Germline CDR1 reads SEHNR; CDR2 reads FQNEAQ (reference sequence). Here the CDR3 reads CASSTPGTGWDTEAFF. The CDR3 DNA reads TGTGCCAGCAGCACTCCCGGGACAGGGTGGGACACTGAAGCTTTCTTT.

This chain connects TRBV7-9 to TRBJ2-2; D not certain. Trimming cost V 6 bases and J 0 bases, with 5 bases left between them. This CDR3 is 13 amino acids long. CDR1 and CDR2 from the germline V gene are SEHNR and FQNEAQ (reference sequence). CDR3 nucleotide sequence: TGTGCCAGCAGAAGCCCGAACACCGGGGAGCTGTTTTTT. Translated: CASRSPNTGELFF.

This clone was seen only once. The chain is built from TRBV7-2 and TRBJ2-7; D assignment may be TRBD1 or TRBD2 (5 bases each). Trimming stripped 1 base from V and 3 bases from J, with 10 bases between. Germline V gene lookup returns CDR1 SGHTA and CDR2 FQGNSA. CDR3 length: 14 amino acids. CDR3 amino acids: CASSLVGGGYEQYF. In nucleotides, the CDR3 is TGTGCCAGCAGCTTAGTGGGTGGGGGCTACGAGCAGTACTTC.

In DNA, the CDR3 is TGCGCCAGCACTAACTTGAATTACAATGAGCAGTTCTTC. Translating gives CASTNLNYNEQFF. The chain joins TRBV5-1 to TRBJ2-1; D gene ambiguous. V dropped 6 bases and J dropped 4 bases, with 11 bases sitting between them. The CDR3 length is 13 residues. CDR1 is SGHRS and CDR2 is YFSETQ in the germline V gene.

The rearrangement uses TRBV28 and TRBJ1-1; no reliable D call. Germline V lookup: CDR1 MDHEN, CDR2 SYDVKM. This CDR3 is 14 amino acids long. The V end lost 6 bases, the J end lost 0 bases, and 11 bases lay between the germline ends. In nucleotides, the CDR3 is TGTGCCAGCAGGGGTTTTATCCTGAACACTGAAGCTTTCTTT. Translated, it gives CASRGFILNTEAFF.

V gene TRBV19 combines with J gene TRBJ1-1, with D unclear. V lost 7 bases to trimming and J lost 11 bases, with 23 bases between them. The CDR3 spans 14 residues. Germline CDR1 is LNHDA and CDR2 is SQIVND (reference sequence). CDR3 amino acids: CASTPGSDREDAFF. The CDR3 bases are TGTGCCAGTACCCCTGGCTCGGACCGGGAGGACGCTTTCTTT. The full variable domain, its missing parts supplied by reference TRBV19 and TRBJ1-1, is DGGITQSPKYLFRKEGQNVTLSCEQNLNHDAMYWYRQDPGQGLRLIYYSQIVNDFQKGDIAEGYSVSREKKESFPLTVTSAQKNPTAFYLCASTPGSDREDAFFGQGTRLTVV.

This clone was found once. This sequence joins TRBV30 and TRBJ2-1; D is ambiguous. Looked up from germline, CDR1 is GTSNPN and CDR2 is SVGIG (reference sequence). The CDR3 spans 12 residues. Trimming left V 6 bases short and J 8 bases short, with 14 bases between. This CDR3 reads CACNFPFDEQFF. The CDR3 coding sequence is TGTGCCTGTAATTTCCCCTTTGATGAGCAGTTCTTC.

This clone was counted a single time. The genes are TRBV19 and TRBJ1-1; no firm D call. The CDR3 spans 14 residues. V was trimmed by 9 bases and J by 4 bases, leaving 18 bases between them. The germline V gene has CDR1 LNHDA and CDR2 SQIVND (reference sequence). DNA of the CDR3: TGTGCCAGCCCACCCCAGGCCAGGCCCACTGAAGCTTTCTTT. It translates to CASPPQARPTEAFF. The whole variable domain, filled in from reference TRBV19 and TRBJ1-1, reads DGGITQSPKYLFRKEGQNVTLSCEQNLNHDAMYWYRQDPGQGLRLIYYSQIVNDFQKGDIAEGYSVSREKKESFPLTVTSAQKNPTAFYLCASPPQARPTEAFFGQGTRLTVV.

The chain uses TRBV6-1 and TRBJ1-2; D uncertain. CDR1 is MNHNS, CDR2 SASEGT, per germline. Trimming cost V 7 bases and J 0 bases, with 12 bases left between them. The CDR3 is 14 residues long. CDR3 in DNA: TGTGCCAGCACTCCCCCTTTAGCTAACTATGGCTACACCTTC. Amino acids: CASTPPLANYGYTF.

The chain has TRBV7-8 and TRBJ2-3; D gene uncertain. V gave up 1 base and J gave up 3 bases, with 5 bases separating them. Germline lookup yields CDR1 SGHVS and CDR2 FQNEAQ. This CDR3 contains 13 residues. The CDR3 nucleotides are TGTGCCAGCAGCTTAGTCCTAACAGATACGCAGTATTTT. Translating gives CASSLVLTDTQYF.

This sequence joins TRBV9 and TRBJ1-4; D not certain. The CDR3 has 15 amino acids. Trimming removed 6 bases from V and 7 bases from J, with 19 bases in between. Germline-derived CDR1 and CDR2 are SGDLS and YYNGEE. The CDR3, as DNA: TGTGCCAGCACTAAAAGTGGAACCAGCGGTGAAAAACTGTTTTTT. This encodes CASTKSGTSGEKLFF.

The chain is built from TRBV11-1 and TRBJ2-3; the D gene is possibly TRBD1 (5 bases). CDR3 length equals 13 residues. Germline values: CDR1 SGHAT, CDR2 FQDESV (reference sequence). Deletions cut 5 bases from V and 2 bases from J, with 8 bases between. For the CDR3, the DNA is TGTGCCAGCAGCGCAGGGCTCACAGATACGCAGTATTTT. Residues: CASSAGLTDTQYF.

On this clone itself: Within the sample, other DNA sequences also encode this same CDR3. The chain couples TRBV27 to TRBJ2-1; D is possibly TRBD2 (5 bases). Germline V lookup: CDR1 MNHEY, CDR2 SMNVEV (reference sequence). CDR3 size: 15 residues. Trimming took 4 bases from V and 0 from J, leaving 10 bases between them. The chain's CDR3 is CASSYGGPSYNEQFF. The DNA of the CDR3 is TGTGCCAGCAGTTATGGCGGGCCCTCCTACAATGAGCAGTTCTTC.

The V and J genes are TRBV19 and TRBJ1-2; 9 nucleotides align to TRBD1. The CDR3 loop spans 15 amino acids. V lost 6 bases to trimming and J lost 4 bases; unmatched junction nucleotides: 9. Germline V gene data show CDR1 as LNHDA and CDR2 as SQIVND (reference sequence). The CDR3 sequence: CASRTNRGRGYGYTF. CDR3 in DNA: TGTGCCAGTAGAACTAACAGGGGGCGCGGCTATGGCTACACCTTC.

The chain joins TRBV19 to TRBJ2-7; 9 nucleotides match TRBD1. CDR1 and CDR2 from the germline V gene are LNHDA and SQIVND (reference sequence). J gave up 4 bases and V 5 bases, and 9 bases lay outside the gene matches. The CDR3 extends over 15 amino acids. The CDR3 loop is CASSPGQGSTYEQYF. The CDR3 coding sequence is TGTGCCAGTAGTCCGGGACAGGGCAGCACATACGAGCAGTACTTC. The variable domain in full, completed from reference TRBV19 and TRBJ2-7, reads DGGITQSPKYLFRKEGQNVTLSCEQNLNHDAMYWYRQDPGQGLRLIYYSQIVNDFQKGDIAEGYSVSREKKESFPLTVTSAQKNPTAFYLCASSPGQGSTYEQYFGPGTRLTVT.

This chain connects TRBV27 to TRBJ2-1; a weak D match, TRBD2 (5 bases). V was shortened by 3 bases and J by 12 bases, with 15 bases between the two germline ends. Germline CDR1 reads MNHEY; CDR2 reads SMNVEV (reference sequence). This CDR3 has 13 residues. CDR3 sequence: CASSFKSDYWQFF. The CDR3 DNA sequence: TGTGCCAGCAGTTTTAAGTCAGACTATTGGCAGTTCTTC.

This chain uses TRBV2 with TRBJ1-2; D unclear. Looked up from germline, CDR1 is SNHLY and CDR2 is FYNNEI. The V gene lost 3 bases and the J gene lost 3 bases, with 14 bases spanning the gap. CDR3 length: 15 residues. CDR3 loop: CASSDRTKEDYGYTF. The DNA for the CDR3 is TGTGCCAGCAGTGATCGGACGAAGGAAGACTATGGCTACACCTTC.

The genes are TRBV27 and TRBJ1-4, with unresolved D. The CDR3 runs 14 residues. V lost 5 bases and J 7 bases, leaving 14 bases between the germline ends. From germline, CDR1 is MNHEY and CDR2 SMNVEV (reference sequence). CDR3 loop: CASSQPGLSEKLFF. Here the CDR3 DNA reads TGTGCCAGCAGTCAACCCGGACTGTCTGAAAAACTGTTTTTT.

V usage is TRBV27 and J usage is TRBJ2-7; D is uncertain. Germline CDR1 is MNHEY and CDR2 is SMNVEV (reference sequence). The germline V and J ends were trimmed by 3 bases and 3 bases, with 12 bases remaining between them. There are 14 residues in the CDR3. As DNA, the CDR3 is TGTGCCAGCAGTTTCTATTTAGGCAGCTACGAGCAGTACTTC. Amino acid sequence: CASSFYLGSYEQYF.